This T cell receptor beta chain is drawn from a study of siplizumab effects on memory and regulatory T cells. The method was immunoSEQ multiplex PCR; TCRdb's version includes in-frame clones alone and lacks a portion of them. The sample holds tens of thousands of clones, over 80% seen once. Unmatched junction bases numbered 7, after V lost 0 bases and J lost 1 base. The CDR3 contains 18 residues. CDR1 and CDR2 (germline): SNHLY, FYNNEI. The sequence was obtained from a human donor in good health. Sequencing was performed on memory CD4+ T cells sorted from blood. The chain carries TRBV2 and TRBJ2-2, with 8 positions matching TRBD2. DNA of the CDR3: TGTGCCAGCAGTGAAGCGCTTCGCCTAGCGGGGAACACCGGGGAGCTGTTTTTT. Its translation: CASSEALRLAGNTGELFF. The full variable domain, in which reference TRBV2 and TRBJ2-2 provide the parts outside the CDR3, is EPEVTQTPSHQVTQMGQEVILRCVPISNHLYFYWYRQILGQKVEFLVSFYNNEISEKSEIFDDQFSVERPDGSNFTLKIRSTKLEDSAMYFCASSEALRLAGNTGELFFGEGSRLTVL.